This TCR beta chain was retrieved from a study of beta chain features in type 1 diabetes. The investigators reverse transcribed all of the isolated RNA, so they sequenced expressed TCRB transcripts. Produced via immunoSEQ multiplex PCR; TCRdb's table is partial and in-frame only. The sample shows some 270,000 clones, about 8% of them seen only once. This clone was counted many times. The CDR3 runs 14 residues. Per the germline V gene, CDR1 is LGHNA and CDR2 is YNFKEQ. V lost 0 bases to trimming and J lost 3 bases, with 7 bases between them. Once sorted, every population was more than 95% pure. The clonotype was recovered from a woman aged 18 to 35 in good health. The chain joins TRBV4-2 to TRBJ2-3; D is undetermined. The sequenced sample consisted of central memory CD4+ T cells from blood. Here the CDR3 DNA reads TGTGCCAGCAGCCAAGACTTCGGGACAGATACGCAGTATTTT. Its protein product is CASSQDFGTDTQYF.